A selection of T cell receptor beta chains follows, all from one sample in a study of cytotoxic CD8 clonotypes in ibrutinib-treated CLL. The method was immunoSEQ multiplex PCR; TCRdb's version includes in-frame clones alone and lacks a portion of them. The table records about 200,000 clones, 70% of them present only once. The starting material was PBMCs, obtained after 12 months of ibrutinib treatment. These receptors were obtained from a human donor with chronic lymphocytic leukemia. Each CDR3 is given with its conserved first and last residue. The D gene is left open where the match is weak. The size field is filled for only some rows; it gives once, few, many or a size class.

TGTGCCAGCAGCGAGCTAGCGGTTTCCTACGAGCAGTACTTC,CASSELAVSYEQYF,TRBD2,-,TRBJ2-7,TRBV5-4
TGTGCCAGCAGGCGGACAGGGTCTGGAAACACCATATATTTT,CASRRTGSGNTIYF,TRBD1,medium-sized,TRBJ1-3,TRBV7-2
TGTGCCAGCAGCCAATTACAGGGGGCAGGAGAAAAACTGTTTTTT,CASSQLQGAGEKLFF,TRBD1,-,TRBJ1-4,TRBV14
TGTGCCAGCAGCCCTCCGAATAGCGGGGGACCCACAGATACGCAGTATTTT,CASSPPNSGGPTDTQYF,TRBD2,-,TRBJ2-3,TRBV5-4
TGTGCCAGCAGCTTAGGATCGCCCTCCCTCAATCAGCCCCAGCATTTT,CASSLGSPSLNQPQHF,-,-,TRBJ1-5,TRBV11-2
TGTGCCAGCAGTCCCGTAGCGGGACAGCAAGAGACCCAGTACTTC,CASSPVAGQQETQYF,-,few,TRBJ2-5,TRBV6-1
TGTGCCAGCAGCTTAGTCGGGACAGGGGGCTTGGAGACCCAGTACTTC,CASSLVGTGGLETQYF,TRBD1,-,TRBJ2-5,TRBV7-9
TGTGCCAGCAGCGTCTCCGCAGAGGATGAAAAACTGTTTTTT,CASSVSAEDEKLFF,-,-,TRBJ1-4,TRBV13
TGTGCCGCGCAGGTATTGGGAGGACGAGCCAAAAACATTCAGTACTTC,CAAQVLGGRAKNIQYF,-,-,TRBJ2-4,TRBV7-9
TGTGCCAGCAGCTTGTCCGGGACAGGGACTGAAGCTTTCTTT,CASSLSGTGTEAFF,TRBD1,once,TRBJ1-1,TRBV5-8
TGTGCCAGCAGCTCACGGAGAGAGACCCAGTACTTC,CASSSRRETQYF,-,-,TRBJ2-5,TRBV7-8
TGTGCCAGCAGCTTAGGAGTGGGGACAGGGGGAAAACTGTTTTTT,CASSLGVGTGGKLFF,TRBD1,-,TRBJ1-4,TRBV7-2
TGTGCCAGCAGGCCGCTAGGGGGTTCGAGGGAGTTCGGAGAGCAGTACTTC,CASRPLGGSREFGEQYF,-,-,TRBJ2-7,TRBV28
TGTGCCAGCAGCGTAGTGGGGGTGAACTATGGCTACACCTTC,CASSVVGVNYGYTF,-,-,TRBJ1-2,TRBV9
TGTGCCTGTCGCTTCTCAATAGCGGGAGCAACCCAGTACTTC,CACRFSIAGATQYF,TRBD2,once,TRBJ2-5,TRBV30
TGTGCCAGCCGCAAGGAAGCCCGTGGCTACACCTTC,CASRKEARGYTF,-,-,TRBJ1-2,TRBV2
TGCAGCGTTGCACAGGGGGGTGGCTACACCTTC,CSVAQGGGYTF,TRBD1,-,TRBJ1-2,TRBV29-1
TGCGCCAGCAGCATGGACAGGGCCGGGGGGGAGCTGTTTTTT,CASSMDRAGGELFF,TRBD1,-,TRBJ2-2,TRBV5-1
TGTGCCAGTAGTATAGTAGGCGGGACAGTGTCCTACGAGCAGTACTTC,CASSIVGGTVSYEQYF,-,-,TRBJ2-7,TRBV19
TGTGCCAGCAGTGAGGCAGGGAGCAATCAGCCCCAGCATTTT,CASSEAGSNQPQHF,-,-,TRBJ1-5,TRBV6-1